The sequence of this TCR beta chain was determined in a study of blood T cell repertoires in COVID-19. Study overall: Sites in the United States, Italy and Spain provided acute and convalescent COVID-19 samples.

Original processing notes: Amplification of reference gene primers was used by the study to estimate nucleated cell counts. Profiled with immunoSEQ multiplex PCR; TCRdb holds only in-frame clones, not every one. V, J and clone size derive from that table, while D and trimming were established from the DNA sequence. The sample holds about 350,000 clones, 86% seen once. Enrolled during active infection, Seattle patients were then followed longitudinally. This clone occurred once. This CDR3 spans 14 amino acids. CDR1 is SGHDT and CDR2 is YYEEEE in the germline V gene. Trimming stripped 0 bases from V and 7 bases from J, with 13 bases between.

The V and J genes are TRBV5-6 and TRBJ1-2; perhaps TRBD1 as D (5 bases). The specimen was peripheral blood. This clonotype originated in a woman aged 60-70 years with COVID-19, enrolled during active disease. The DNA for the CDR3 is TGTGCCAGCAGCTTGGGGGGCTCCTTTGGTGGCTACACCTTC. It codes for CASSLGGSFGGYTF.